The source of this T cell receptor beta chain is a study of monozygotic twins with inflammatory bowel disease. Whole-study findings and limits: With inverse Simpson as the measure, TCRbeta diversity was lower in IBD patients than in healthy co-twins. Clonotypes shared with others were fewer in IBD patients than in healthy twins, especially with disease activity. Whether twins were concordant or discordant made no difference to repertoire similarity, possibly from limited power.

As concerns this clonotype: Its specificity is not known.

Using TCRalpha and TCRbeta cDNA, the researchers carried out two nested PCRs that lasted approximately 16 and 10 cycles. TCRdb re-called the 5' RACE reads and gives one entry per CDR3 protein, without DNA. The listing contains around 140,000 distinct CDR3 sequences. Germline assignment: CDR1 SGDLS and CDR2 YYNGEE. The CDR3 extends over 15 amino acids. This sequence was found in a human donor with ulcerative colitis or Crohn's disease, or a healthy co-twin of an affected twin (not recorded which). Sequencing used blood. The J gene is TRBJ2-3, the V gene TRBV9. The CDR3 loop reads CASSVERVNTDTQYF.